The 25 T cell receptor beta chains in this list originate from one sample, sequenced in a study of blood T cells in healthy people across ages. Alongside a J-beta primer mix, a sample-barcoded 5' primer served in a second PCR lasting 7 to 11 cycles. TCRdb used MiXCR to reprocess the 5' RACE reads, holding one entry per CDR3 protein. The table includes 500,000 to 650,000 distinct CDR3 sequences, about 26% detected once. Separately, the same data were catalogued under a study of T cells of mothers and their children.

The specimen was blood. All receptors come from a boy younger than 10 in good health.

This clonotype was recorded a few times. V and J are TRBV12-3 or TRBV12-4 and TRBJ2-7; D is unclear. V was cut by 2 bases and J by 1 base, with 9 bases left in between. There are 14 residues in the CDR3. CDR3 coding DNA: TGTGCCAGCAGTTTATTCGGTCCTTCCTACGAGCAGTACTTC. Its protein product is CASSLFGPSYEQYF.

This clonotype appeared a few times. This chain's CDR3 is CASSSIRDRGSGYTF. CDR3 DNA: TGTGCCAGCAGCTCAATCCGGGACAGGGGGTCAGGCTACACCTTC. This rearrangement joins TRBV11-2 to TRBJ1-2; 11 positions agree with TRBD1. V trimming: 4 bases; J trimming: 8 bases; junction bases outside the gene matches: 9. The V gene's germline CDR1 is SGHAT and CDR2 FQNNGV. This CDR3 spans 15 amino acids.

This clonotype was picked up a small number of times. The gene calls are TRBV29-1 and TRBJ2-1; TRBD2 aligns across 12 bases. The V gene end was trimmed by 5 bases and the J gene end by 3 bases; junction bases not matched to a gene: 11. The CDR3 spans 17 residues. Germline V gene lookup returns CDR1 SQVTM and CDR2 ANQGSEA. CDR3 loop: CSVFASGREGGYNEQFF. CDR3 sequence (DNA): TGCAGCGTTTTTGCTAGCGGGAGGGAGGGCGGCTACAATGAGCAGTTCTTC.

This clonotype was detected a few times. This chain connects TRBV7-9 to TRBJ1-4; TRBD1 is a possible D gene (6 bases). CDR3 length: 17 amino acids. Germline V gene lookup returns CDR1 SEHNR and CDR2 FQNEAQ (reference sequence). V was trimmed by 4 bases and J by 4 bases, leaving 19 bases between them. The CDR3 spells CASSSGAGGLVNEKLFF. CDR3 DNA sequence: TGTGCCAGCAGCTCGGGCGCGGGGGGCCTGGTTAATGAAAAACTGTTTTTT.

As for this clonotype: One base separates it from a far larger clone, so it is likely a read error. This rearrangement joins TRBV12-3 or TRBV12-4 to TRBJ2-1; TRBD2 agrees at 7 bases. The CDR3 is 15 residues long. CDR3 coding DNA: TGTGCCAGCAGTTTAGCGGGAGGGCCGTACAGTGAGCAGTTCTTC. Its translation is CASSLAGGPYSEQFF.

The CDR3 sequence: CASSEEVTGAAADTQYF. In nucleotides, the CDR3 is TGTGCCAGCAGTGAAGAAGTGACAGGCGCCGCCGCAGATACGCAGTATTTT. This chain joins TRBV6-1 and TRBJ2-3; D perhaps matches TRBD1 (6 bases). The V end was cut by 1 base, the J end by 4 bases, with 18 bases between. Germline lookup yields CDR1 MNHNS and CDR2 SASEGT. The CDR3 sequence is 17 residues long.

A word on this clonotype: One junction end does not reproduce the germline sequence, and a read error may be involved. The chain uses TRBV24-1 and TRBJ2-5; 7 nucleotides match TRBD2. Germline lookup yields CDR1 KGHDR and CDR2 SFDVKD. This CDR3 spans 15 amino acids. CDR3 amino acids: CATSRSGRGREAQYF. The CDR3 bases are TGTGCCACCAGTAGGTCAGGGAGGGGCAGAGAGGCCCAGTACTTC.

This clonotype was observed a handful of times. The genes are TRBV3-1 and TRBJ2-5; D remains ambiguous. V shed 8 bases and J shed 1 base, with 14 bases lying between them. The CDR3 runs to 14 residues. Germline V gene data show CDR1 as LGHDT and CDR2 as YNNKEL (reference sequence). CDR3 loop: CASGDRVVQETQYF. In nucleotides, the CDR3 is TGTGCCAGCGGTGATCGAGTGGTCCAAGAGACCCAGTACTTC.

The rearrangement joins TRBV10-3 to TRBJ2-7, with D perhaps assigned TRBD1 or TRBD2 (7 bases each). Trimming removed 8 bases at V and 1 base at J, with 15 bases between. Germline CDR1 and CDR2: ENHRY and SYGVKD. The CDR3 extends over 14 amino acids. CDR3 nucleotide sequence: TGTGCCATCGGGGGGGACAGCGCTTCCTACGAGCAGTACTTC. This gives the protein CAIGGDSASYEQYF.

A few counts support this clonotype. The V and J genes are TRBV2 and TRBJ1-2; no clear D gene. V was clipped by 1 base and J by 8 bases, with 17 bases between them. Per germline, CDR1 SNHLY and CDR2 FYNNEI. The CDR3 has 15 residues. The CDR3 DNA is TGTGCCAGCAGTGAAGAGCTGGCCCCCGGACGGGGCTACACCTTC. It translates to CASSEELAPGRGYTF.

The gene calls are TRBV6-2 or TRBV6-3 and TRBJ2-5; D ambiguous. V lost 2 bases and J lost 0, with 1 base in between. There are 12 residues in the CDR3. Germline CDR1 MNHEY, CDR2 SVGEGT. CDR3 bases: TGTGCCAGCAGTTACCACCAAGAGACCCAGTACTTC. Translating gives CASSYHQETQYF.

V gene TRBV6-5 combines with J gene TRBJ1-2, with a possible D match to TRBD1 (5 bases). The CDR3 sequence is 15 residues long. Trimming stripped 5 bases from V and 4 bases from J, with 17 bases between. CDR1 and CDR2 from the germline V gene are MNHEY and SVGAGI. CDR3 amino acids: CASSLDPRGLYGYTF. CDR3 sequence (DNA): TGTGCCAGCAGTCTTGACCCACGGGGCCTCTATGGCTACACCTTC.

As to this clonotype: The junction differs from germline at one of its ends, possibly a read error. CDR3 sequence (DNA): TGTGCTAGTGGTTTGGCTTCGACAGTTCAAGAGACCCAGTACTTT. Amino acid sequence: CASGLASTVQETQYF. This chain joins TRBV12-5 and TRBJ2-5; possible D gene TRBD1, 5 bases. Germline CDR1 LGHNT, CDR2 FRNRAP. The length of the CDR3 is 15 residues.

This clonotype was observed many times. V and J are TRBV9 and TRBJ1-2; D perhaps matches TRBD1 (5 bases). The V and J ends lost 0 bases and 0 bases respectively, with 12 bases between them. The CDR3 has 16 amino acids. Germline V gene sequence: CDR1 SGDLS, CDR2 YYNGEE. This CDR3 is CASSVVPGRTNYGYTF. CDR3 nucleotides: TGTGCCAGCAGCGTAGTGCCGGGACGGACTAACTATGGCTACACCTTC.

This chain joins TRBV11-2 and TRBJ1-2; 9 nucleotides align to TRBD1. This CDR3 has 14 amino acids. Per the germline V gene, CDR1 is SGHAT and CDR2 is FQNNGV. V lost 5 bases, J lost 1 base, and 2 bases stayed unmatched. CDR3 protein: CASSNRGLNYGYTF. Written as DNA, the CDR3 is TGTGCCAGCAGCAACAGGGGGCTTAACTATGGCTACACCTTC.

This clonotype has a handful of counts. V gene TRBV20-1 combines with J gene TRBJ1-1; 7 bases match TRBD1. The germline V gene encodes CDR1 DFQATT and CDR2 SNEGSKA (reference sequence). The CDR3 spans 16 residues. Trimming cost V 5 bases and J 5 bases; bases outside gene matches: 17. Written as DNA, the CDR3 is TGCAGTGCTCAAGACAGGGTCCGCAATCAGGGTACTGAAGCTTTCTTT. Translated: CSAQDRVRNQGTEAFF.

The chain has TRBV11-3 and TRBJ2-6; D gene uncertain. V lost 2 bases, J lost 1 base, and 15 bases lay in between. This CDR3 region has 18 residues. Germline CDR1 reads SGHNT; CDR2 reads YENEEA. The CDR3 nucleotides read TGTGCCAGCAGCTTAACTCCCTACTCAAATTCTGGGGCCAACGTCCTGACTTTC. It yields the protein CASSLTPYSNSGANVLTF.

This clonotype was seen a handful of times. The chain uses TRBV30 and TRBJ1-3; D may be TRBD1 (5 bases). The germline V and J ends were trimmed by 3 bases and 3 bases, with 15 bases remaining between them. Germline-derived CDR1 and CDR2 are GTSNPN and SVGIG (reference sequence). CDR3 length equals 15 residues. The CDR3 DNA reads TGTGCCTGGAGAGCCCGCGGGGGTAGTGGAAACACCATATATTTT. Translated, it gives CAWRARGGSGNTIYF.

The chain has TRBV6-6 and TRBJ2-7; D might be TRBD1 or TRBD2, each matching 6 bases. Germline loops: CDR1 MNHNY, CDR2 SVGAGI (reference sequence). This CDR3 has 16 residues. Trimming cost V 2 bases and J 3 bases, with 17 bases left between them. The CDR3 here is CASSYTLGGLSYEQYF. As DNA, the CDR3 is TGTGCCAGCAGTTACACCCTAGGGGGGTTGAGCTACGAGCAGTACTTC.

V and J are TRBV11-2 and TRBJ2-5, with TRBD2 matching 8 bases. The CDR3 spans 15 residues. From germline, CDR1 is SGHAT and CDR2 FQNNGV. J gave up 5 bases and V 4 bases, and 9 bases lay outside the gene matches. In DNA, the CDR3 is TGTGCCAGCAGCTCGGAAGCGGGGGCCAGGGAGACCCAGTACTTC. Protein: CASSSEAGARETQYF.

Worth noting for this clonotype: The junction does not match germline at one end; this may be a read error. V gene TRBV24-1 combines with J gene TRBJ2-1; D not certain. This CDR3 contains 12 residues. CDR1 KGHDR and CDR2 SFDVKD come from the germline V gene. CDR3 sequence (DNA): TGTGCCACCAGTACGGATTACAATGGGCAGTTCTTC. This sequence encodes CATSTDYNGQFF.

J is TRBJ2-7 and V is TRBV29-1; D not resolved. Deletions cut 3 bases from V and 3 bases from J, with 9 bases between. The germline V gene has CDR1 SQVTM and CDR2 ANQGSEA. The length of the CDR3 is 12 residues. The CDR3 region is CSVEEFGYEQYF. The CDR3 DNA reads as TGCAGCGTTGAGGAGTTTGGCTACGAGCAGTACTTC.

The chain has TRBV2 and TRBJ2-5; 7 nucleotides agree with TRBD1. There are 15 residues in the CDR3. Germline V gene lookup returns CDR1 SNHLY and CDR2 FYNNEI. Unmatched junction bases numbered 11, after V lost 5 bases and J lost 5 bases. Here the CDR3 DNA reads TGTGCCAGCAGTTCCGGGACAGCCTGGCGGGAGACCCAGTACTTC. Translated: CASSSGTAWRETQYF.

This clonotype has just a few counts. The J gene is TRBJ2-5, the V gene TRBV6-1; tentative D call: TRBD2 (5 bases). Judging by the DNA end, TRBJ2-7 fits better; the J call may be wrong. This CDR3 has 17 residues. Looked up from germline, CDR1 is MNHNS and CDR2 is SASEGT. The CDR3 DNA sequence: TGTGCCAGCAGTGAACAATCTTTAACGGACTTTCCCTACGAGCAGTACTTC. As protein: CASSEQSLTDFPYEQYF.

A few counts support this clonotype. A read error may produce the germline difference seen at one junction end. This chain links TRBV12-3 or TRBV12-4 with TRBJ1-2, with D unresolved. This CDR3 has 12 residues. CDR3 in DNA: TGTGCCAGCAGTCTTGTAAGCAGTCCCGACCTCTTC. As protein: CASSLVSSPDLF.